Listed here are 22 T cell receptor beta chains from one sample, sequenced in a study of cytomegalovirus exposure and HLA in healthy donors. The PCR used 60 Vbeta and 13 Jbeta primers. The method was immunoSEQ multiplex PCR; TCRdb's version includes in-frame clones alone and lacks a portion of them. The sample consists of 200,000 or so clones, less than 80% of them appearing once. The specimen was PBMCs. The receptors originated from a girl aged 2 to 9 in good health and CMV-seronegative.

The gene calls are TRBV6-1 and TRBJ2-7, with a weak D call TRBD1 (6 bases). The CDR3 is made up of 14 amino acids. Trimming took 0 bases from V and 6 from J, leaving 12 bases between them. Germline-derived CDR1 and CDR2 are MNHNS and SASEGT. DNA for the CDR3: TGTGCCAGCAGTGAAGCGGTAGAGGGGGTCGAGCAGTACTTC. Translation gives CASSEAVEGVEQYF.

The V and J genes are TRBV7-9 and TRBJ2-1; 9 nucleotides align to TRBD2. The CDR3 spans 14 residues. V gave up 6 bases and J gave up 9 bases; unmatched junction bases: 9. The germline V gene has CDR1 SEHNR and CDR2 FQNEAQ (reference sequence). The chain's CDR3 is CASRLGLAFPEQFF. The CDR3 DNA reads TGTGCCAGCAGGTTGGGACTAGCATTTCCTGAGCAGTTCTTC.

The J gene is TRBJ2-1, the V gene TRBV7-9, with a tentative D call TRBD1 (5 bases). Germline CDR1 reads SEHNR; CDR2 reads FQNEAQ (reference sequence). V lost 6 bases and J 2 bases, leaving 17 bases between the germline ends. CDR3 size: 16 residues. Written as DNA, the CDR3 is TGTGCCAGCAGATCGTTGGTCCCGACAGCCTACAATGAGCAGTTCTTC. Translation gives CASRSLVPTAYNEQFF. Based on the CDR3 plus reference TRBV7-9 and TRBJ2-1, the full variable domain is DTGVSQNPRHKITKRGQNVTFRCDPISEHNRLYWYRQTLGQGPEFLTYFQNEAQLEKSRLLSDRFSAERPKGSFSTLEIQRTEQGDSAMYLCASRSLVPTAYNEQFFGPGTRLTVL.

The CDR3, as DNA: TGTGCCAGCAGCCAAAGTTTGGGGAGCGGAAACACCATATATTTT. Protein: CASSQSLGSGNTIYF. The chain couples TRBV6-6 to TRBJ1-3; no clear D. This CDR3 is built from 15 residues. The germline CDR1 and CDR2 sequences are MNHNY and SVGAGI (reference sequence). V was pared by 6 bases and J by 4 bases, with 16 bases between.

J is TRBJ2-1 and V is TRBV7-3; 7 nucleotides match TRBD2. This CDR3 contains 14 residues. Germline V gene lookup returns CDR1 SGHTA and CDR2 FQGTGA. Germline trimming cut 4 bases from V and 9 bases from J; bases unmatched to any gene: 9. The CDR3 region has the DNA TGTGCCAGCAGCTCGACAAACGCGGGGGTTGAGCAGTTCTTC. Protein: CASSSTNAGVEQFF.

This clone was picked up a small number of times. The chain couples TRBV2 to TRBJ2-7, with D perhaps TRBD2 (5 bases). The germline gives CDR1 SNHLY, CDR2 FYNNEI. The V gene lost 5 bases and the J gene lost 5 bases, with 13 bases spanning the gap. The CDR3 runs 13 residues. The CDR3 here is CASSPGILDEQYF. For the CDR3, the DNA is TGTGCCAGCAGTCCCGGGATTTTGGACGAGCAGTACTTC.

This clone appeared a few times. The rearrangement links TRBV29-1 to TRBJ1-2; D gene unclear. This CDR3 spans 12 amino acids. Germline V gives CDR1 SQVTM, CDR2 ANQGSEA. V lost 2 bases, J lost 2 bases, and 6 bases lay in between. The CDR3 sequence is CSVEYNNYGYTF. The CDR3 DNA is TGCAGCGTTGAATACAACAACTATGGCTACACCTTC.

The V call is TRBV7-9, the J call TRBJ2-7; D is perhaps TRBD2 (6 bases). The V and J ends lost 4 bases and 5 bases respectively, with 18 bases between them. The CDR3 loop spans 15 amino acids. CDR1 SEHNR and CDR2 FQNEAQ come from the germline V gene (reference sequence). CDR3: CASSSYRAGLDEQYF. Here the CDR3 DNA reads TGTGCCAGCAGCTCCTATAGAGCGGGTCTCGACGAGCAGTACTTC.

J is TRBJ2-1 and V is TRBV19; 8 nucleotides agree with TRBD1. The germline CDR1 and CDR2 sequences are LNHDA and SQIVND (reference sequence). The CDR3 covers 13 residues. V was pared by 6 bases and J by 8 bases, with 6 bases of the junction left unmatched. For the CDR3, the DNA is TGTGCCAGTAGCTACTCAGGGGGCGATGAGCAGTTCTTC. Amino acids: CASSYSGGDEQFF.

The CDR3 protein is CASSLASSVSPSYEQYF. The CDR3 bases are TGCGCCAGCAGCTTGGCCTCTTCGGTCTCACCCTCCTACGAGCAGTACTTC. V and J are TRBV5-1 and TRBJ2-5; no firm D call. Matching the DNA end better, TRBJ2-7 makes the J call doubtful. CDR3 length: 17 amino acids. The germline gives CDR1 SGHRS, CDR2 YFSETQ.

In nucleotides, the CDR3 is TGTGCCAGCAGTTATCAGTCTCCGGGGGAGACCCAGTACTTC. This encodes CASSYQSPGETQYF. This chain joins TRBV6-5 and TRBJ2-5; D is possibly TRBD2 (5 bases). In germline, CDR1 is MNHEY, CDR2 SVGAGI. The CDR3 has 14 residues. Trimming pared 3 bases from V and 5 bases from J, leaving 13 bases between.

This chain uses TRBV18 with TRBJ1-5; D not resolved. The CDR3 consists of 13 residues. Trimming left V 2 bases short and J 6 bases short, with 8 bases between. CDR1 KGHSH and CDR2 LQKENI come from the germline V gene. The CDR3 loop reads CASSPSTGQPQHF. The CDR3 nucleotides are TGTGCCAGCTCACCATCGACTGGTCAGCCCCAGCATTTT.

V gene TRBV7-9 combines with J gene TRBJ1-3, with TRBD1 as a possible D gene (6 bases). CDR1 and CDR2 from the germline V gene are SEHNR and FQNEAQ (reference sequence). With 4 bases removed from V and 2 bases from J, the gap between germline ends came to 9 bases. This CDR3 contains 14 residues. DNA of the CDR3: TGTGCCAGCAGCTCAGGACAGACTGGAAACACCATATATTTT. Amino acid sequence: CASSSGQTGNTIYF.

The V call is TRBV19, the J call TRBJ1-2; 8 nucleotides align to TRBD1. Trimming took 8 bases from V and 2 from J; bases not matched to a gene: 10. This CDR3 is 15 amino acids long. In germline, CDR1 is LNHDA, CDR2 SQIVND (reference sequence). The CDR3 loop is CASRKAGQGNYGYTF. The DNA of the CDR3 is TGTGCCAGTCGGAAGGCAGGACAGGGAAACTATGGCTACACCTTC.

Of note for this clone: In the same sample, other DNA sequences code for this CDR3. This chain connects TRBV19 to TRBJ2-7; 9 bases are shared with TRBD1. This CDR3 has 14 residues. CDR1 LNHDA and CDR2 SQIVND come from the germline V gene (reference sequence). J lost 3 bases, V lost 4 bases, and 4 bases had no gene match. The CDR3: CASSSGGQGYEQYF. CDR3 in DNA: TGTGCCAGTAGTAGCGGGGGACAGGGCTACGAGCAGTACTTC.

The chain is built from TRBV6-5 and TRBJ2-7; 12 positions agree with TRBD2. With 5 bases clipped from V and 7 bases from J, the junction kept 9 bases outside the gene matches. The CDR3 covers 15 residues. Germline CDR1 reads MNHEY; CDR2 reads SVGAGI. This CDR3 is CASSRLLAGGREQYF. The CDR3 bases are TGTGCCAGCAGTCGACTCCTAGCGGGAGGGCGGGAGCAGTACTTC.

The chain recombines TRBV25-1 with TRBJ1-1; weak D call: TRBD1 (5 bases). V lost 4 bases and J 1 base, leaving 10 bases between the germline ends. CDR1 MGHDK and CDR2 SYGVNS come from the germline V gene. CDR3 length equals 14 residues. CDR3 sequence (DNA): TGTGCCAGCAGTGGAATCGACAGGAACACTGAAGCTTTCTTT. Amino acid sequence: CASSGIDRNTEAFF.

The chain employs TRBV18 and TRBJ1-3; 9 bases fit TRBD1. Unmatched junction bases numbered 5, after V lost 4 bases and J lost 1 base. The V gene's germline CDR1 is KGHSH and CDR2 LQKENI. The CDR3 runs to 16 residues. The CDR3 region has the DNA TGTGCCAGCTCACGTTCCGGGACAGGGTCTGGAAACACCATATATTTT. This codes for CASSRSGTGSGNTIYF. Combining the CDR3 with reference TRBV18 and TRBJ1-3 gives the whole variable domain NAGVMQNPRHLVRRRGQEARLRCSPMKGHSHVYWYRQLPEEGLKFMVYLQKENIIDESGMPKERFSAEFPKEGPSILRIQQVVRGDSAAYFCASSRSGTGSGNTIYFGEGSWLTVV.

The chain joins TRBV5-6 to TRBJ1-4; perhaps TRBD1 as D (6 bases). Germline CDR1 and CDR2: SGHDT and YYEEEE. Trimming took off 0 bases at V and 11 bases at J, with 14 bases between the two ends. The CDR3 sequence is 14 residues long. The CDR3 protein is CASSLAGDILKLFF. The CDR3, as DNA: TGTGCCAGCAGCTTGGCAGGGGACATTCTGAAACTGTTTTTT.

The V gene is TRBV6-1, the J gene TRBJ2-2; no firm D call. The CDR3 spans 11 residues. CDR1 MNHNS and CDR2 SASEGT come from the germline V gene. The V end lost 6 bases, the J end lost 5 bases, and 4 bases lay between the germline ends. DNA of the CDR3: TGTGCCAGCAGGCGTACCGGGGAGCTGTTTTTT. Its translation: CASRRTGELFF.

The genes are TRBV25-1 and TRBJ1-1; a possible D gene is TRBD1 (6 bases). CDR1 and CDR2 (germline): MGHDK, SYGVNS. Trimming pared 1 base from V and 5 bases from J, leaving 20 bases between. The CDR3 is made up of 17 amino acids. The CDR3 loop reads CASSEFYGGPRGTEAFF. The CDR3 coding sequence is TGTGCCAGCAGTGAATTCTATGGGGGTCCGAGGGGGACTGAAGCTTTCTTT.

V gene TRBV7-2 combines with J gene TRBJ2-3; no clear D. Germline loops: CDR1 SGHTA, CDR2 FQGNSA. The V and J ends lost 3 bases and 5 bases respectively, with 15 bases between them. The CDR3 totals 15 residues. The CDR3 loop reads CASSFGVWVGDTQYF. CDR3 nucleotide sequence: TGTGCCAGCAGCTTCGGAGTTTGGGTAGGAGATACGCAGTATTTT.